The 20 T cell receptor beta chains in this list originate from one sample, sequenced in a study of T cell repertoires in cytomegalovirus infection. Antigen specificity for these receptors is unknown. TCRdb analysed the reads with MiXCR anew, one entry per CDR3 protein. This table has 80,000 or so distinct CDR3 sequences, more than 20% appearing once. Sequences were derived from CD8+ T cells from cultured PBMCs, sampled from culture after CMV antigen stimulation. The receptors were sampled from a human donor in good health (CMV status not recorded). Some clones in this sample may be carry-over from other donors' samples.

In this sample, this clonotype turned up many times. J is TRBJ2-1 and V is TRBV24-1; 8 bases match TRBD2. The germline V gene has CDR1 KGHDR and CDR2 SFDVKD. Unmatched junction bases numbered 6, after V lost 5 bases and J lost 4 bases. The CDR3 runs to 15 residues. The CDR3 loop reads CATSAGTRGYNEQFF. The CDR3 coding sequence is TGTGCCACCAGTGCAGGGACTAGGGGGTACAATGAGCAGTTCTTC.

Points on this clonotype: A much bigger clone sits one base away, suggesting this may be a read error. CDR3 nucleotides: TGTGCCAGCAGCTTAGTAGGGGCCCAAGAGACCCTGTACTTC. This sequence encodes CASSLVGAQETLYF. The gene calls are TRBV7-4 and TRBJ2-5; D is possibly TRBD1 (5 bases). The CDR3 is made up of 14 amino acids. Per the germline V gene, CDR1 is SGHVT and CDR2 is SQSDAQ.

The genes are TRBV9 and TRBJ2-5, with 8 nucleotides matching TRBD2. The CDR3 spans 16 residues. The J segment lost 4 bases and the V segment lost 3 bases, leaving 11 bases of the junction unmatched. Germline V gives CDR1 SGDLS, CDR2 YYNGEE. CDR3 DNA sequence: TGTGCCAGCAGCGGCCCCTCCCGGGGGGGCCCAGAGACCCAGTACTTC. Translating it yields CASSGPSRGGPETQYF.

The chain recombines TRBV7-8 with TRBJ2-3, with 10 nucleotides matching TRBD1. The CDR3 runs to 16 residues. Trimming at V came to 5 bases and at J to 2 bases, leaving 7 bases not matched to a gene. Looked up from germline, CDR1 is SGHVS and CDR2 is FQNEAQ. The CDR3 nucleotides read TGTGCCAGCAGCACGCGGACAGGGGGGGTCACAGATACGCAGTATTTT. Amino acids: CASSTRTGGVTDTQYF.

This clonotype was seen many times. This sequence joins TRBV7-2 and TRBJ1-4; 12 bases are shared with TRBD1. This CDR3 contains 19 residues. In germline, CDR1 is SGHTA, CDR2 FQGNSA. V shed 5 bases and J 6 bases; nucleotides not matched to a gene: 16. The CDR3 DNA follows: TGTGCCAGCAGCCTCCATCCGGGACAGGGGGCTCGGTACGATGAAAAACTGTTTTTT. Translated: CASSLHPGQGARYDEKLFF.

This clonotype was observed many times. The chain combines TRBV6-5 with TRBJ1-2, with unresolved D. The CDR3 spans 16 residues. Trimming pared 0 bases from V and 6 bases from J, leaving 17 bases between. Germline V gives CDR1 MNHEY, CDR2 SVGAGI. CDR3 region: CASSYSSPPPEDGYTF. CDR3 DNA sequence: TGTGCCAGCAGTTACTCCTCCCCTCCTCCGGAGGATGGCTACACCTTC.

CDR3 protein: CASLTDNYEQYF. The CDR3 nucleotides read TGTGCCAGCCTGACGGATAACTACGAGCAGTACTTC. The V and J genes are TRBV28 and TRBJ2-7; D not certain. This CDR3 spans 12 amino acids. The germline V and J ends were trimmed by 8 bases and 3 bases, with 11 bases remaining between them. Germline V gene lookup returns CDR1 MDHEN and CDR2 SYDVKM.

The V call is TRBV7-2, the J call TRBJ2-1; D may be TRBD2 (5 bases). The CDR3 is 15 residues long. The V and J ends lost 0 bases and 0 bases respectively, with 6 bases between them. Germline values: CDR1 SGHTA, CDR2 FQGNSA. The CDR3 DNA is TGTGCCAGCAGCTTAGCAGGGAGCTCCTACAATGAGCAGTTCTTC. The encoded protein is CASSLAGSSYNEQFF.

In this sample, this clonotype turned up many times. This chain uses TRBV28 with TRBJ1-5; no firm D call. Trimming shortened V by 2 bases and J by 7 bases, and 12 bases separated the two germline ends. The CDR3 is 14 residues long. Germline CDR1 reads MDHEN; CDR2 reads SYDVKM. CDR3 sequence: CASSLVAGPQPQHF. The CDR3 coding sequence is TGTGCCAGCAGTTTAGTAGCAGGTCCCCAGCCCCAGCATTTT.

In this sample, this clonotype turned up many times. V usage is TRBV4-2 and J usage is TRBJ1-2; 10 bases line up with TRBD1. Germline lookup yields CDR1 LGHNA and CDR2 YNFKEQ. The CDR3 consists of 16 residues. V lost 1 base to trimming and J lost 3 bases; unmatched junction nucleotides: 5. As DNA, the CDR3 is TGTGCCAGCAGCCAAGGGACAGGGGGTGGGGACTATGGCTACACCTTC. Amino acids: CASSQGTGGGDYGYTF.

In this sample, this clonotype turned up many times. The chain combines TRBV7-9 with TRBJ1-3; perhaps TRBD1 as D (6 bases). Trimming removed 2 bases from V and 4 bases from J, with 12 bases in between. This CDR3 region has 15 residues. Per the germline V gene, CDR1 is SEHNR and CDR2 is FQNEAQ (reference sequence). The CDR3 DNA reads TGTGCCAGCAGCTTAATACAGGGATCCGGAAACACCATATATTTT. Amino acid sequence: CASSLIQGSGNTIYF.

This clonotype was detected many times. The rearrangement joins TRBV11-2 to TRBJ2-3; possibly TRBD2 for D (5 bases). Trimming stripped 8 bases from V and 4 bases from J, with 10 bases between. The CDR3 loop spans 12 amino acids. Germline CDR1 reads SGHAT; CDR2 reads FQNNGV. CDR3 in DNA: TGTGCCAGCTATCTGGACTCAGATACGCAGTATTTT. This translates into CASYLDSDTQYF.

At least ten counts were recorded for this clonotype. Here the CDR3 DNA reads TGCAGTGCTAGAGGCCCCCTTGGGGAGGGGATCTCCGGGCGCGATGAGCAGTTCTTC. This encodes CSARGPLGEGISGRDEQFF. The chain uses TRBV20-1 and TRBJ2-1; 7 nucleotides match TRBD2. V shed 1 base and J 8 bases; nucleotides not matched to a gene: 23. The CDR3 is 19 amino acids. Germline CDR1 DFQATT, CDR2 SNEGSKA (reference sequence).

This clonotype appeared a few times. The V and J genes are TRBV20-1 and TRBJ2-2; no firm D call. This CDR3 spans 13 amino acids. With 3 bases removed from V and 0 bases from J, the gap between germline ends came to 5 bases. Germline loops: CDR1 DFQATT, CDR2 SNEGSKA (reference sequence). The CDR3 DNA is TGCAGTGCTAGTCGCGCGAACACCGGGGAGCTGTTTTTT. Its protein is CSASRANTGELFF.

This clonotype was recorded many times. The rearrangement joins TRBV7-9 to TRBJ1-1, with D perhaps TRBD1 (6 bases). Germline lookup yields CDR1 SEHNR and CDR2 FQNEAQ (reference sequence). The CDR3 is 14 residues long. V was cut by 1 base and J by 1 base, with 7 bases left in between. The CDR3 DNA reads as TGTGCCAGCAGCTTAGTCAGGGGGAACACTGAAGCTTTCTTT. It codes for CASSLVRGNTEAFF.

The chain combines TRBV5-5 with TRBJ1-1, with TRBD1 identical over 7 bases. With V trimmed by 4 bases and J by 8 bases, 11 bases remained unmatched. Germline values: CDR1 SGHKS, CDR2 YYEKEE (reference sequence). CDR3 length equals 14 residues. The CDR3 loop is CASSLRDSRSEAFF. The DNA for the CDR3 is TGTGCCAGCAGCCTAAGGGACAGTCGATCCGAAGCTTTCTTT.

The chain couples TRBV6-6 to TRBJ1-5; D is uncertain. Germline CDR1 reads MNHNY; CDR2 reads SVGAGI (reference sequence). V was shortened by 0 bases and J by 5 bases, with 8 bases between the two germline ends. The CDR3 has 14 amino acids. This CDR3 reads CASSYSHVDQPQHF. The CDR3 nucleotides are TGTGCCAGCAGTTACTCGCATGTCGATCAGCCCCAGCATTTT.

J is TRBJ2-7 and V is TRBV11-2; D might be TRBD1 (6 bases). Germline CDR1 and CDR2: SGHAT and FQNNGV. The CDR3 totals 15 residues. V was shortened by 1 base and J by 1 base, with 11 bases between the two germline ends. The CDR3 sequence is CASSLVKGQSYEQYF. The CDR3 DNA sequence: TGTGCCAGCAGCTTAGTGAAAGGACAGTCCTACGAGCAGTACTTC. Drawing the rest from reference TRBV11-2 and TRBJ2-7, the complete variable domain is EAGVAQSPRYKIIEKRQSVAFWCNPISGHATLYWYQQILGQGPKLLIQFQNNGVVDDSQLPKDRFSAERLKGVDSTLKIQPAKLEDSAVYLCASSLVKGQSYEQYFGPGTRLTVT.

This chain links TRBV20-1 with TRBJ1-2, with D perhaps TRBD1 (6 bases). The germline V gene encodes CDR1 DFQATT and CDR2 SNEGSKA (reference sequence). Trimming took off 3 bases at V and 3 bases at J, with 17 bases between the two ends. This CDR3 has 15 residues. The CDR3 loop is CSARMRGGADYGYTF. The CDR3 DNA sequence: TGCAGTGCTAGGATGAGGGGGGGCGCGGACTATGGCTACACCTTC.

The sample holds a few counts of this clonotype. The CDR3 reads CASSQDGTAYGYTF. The DNA for the CDR3 is TGTGCCAGCAGCCAAGATGGGACAGCGTATGGCTACACCTTC. The rearrangement joins TRBV4-2 to TRBJ1-2, with 7 bases matching TRBD1. J lost 5 bases, V lost 0 bases, and 3 bases had no gene match. CDR3 length: 14 amino acids. In germline, CDR1 is LGHNA, CDR2 YNFKEQ.